The 10 T cell receptor beta chains in this list originate from one sample, sequenced in a study of T cells after yellow fever vaccination. TCRdb re-derived calls from the 5' RACE reads in MiXCR, one entry per CDR3 protein. The data hold 150,000 to 200,000 distinct CDR3 sequences, with 11% observed a single time. Material: CD8+ T cells sorted from PBMCs, obtained 15 days after the yellow fever booster vaccination. The source of these receptors is a man aged 18 to 29 who received the YFV17D yellow fever vaccine.

V and J are TRBV20-1 and TRBJ2-5; D is perhaps TRBD2 (5 bases). Germline loops: CDR1 DFQATT, CDR2 SNEGSKA (reference sequence). The CDR3 covers 12 residues. Trimming stripped 4 bases from V and 5 bases from J, with 11 bases between. The CDR3 loop is CSATDSGETQYF. In nucleotides, the CDR3 is TGCAGTGCTACCGACTCGGGGGAGACCCAGTACTTC.

The chain is built from TRBV5-1 and TRBJ1-4; a weak D match, TRBD1 (5 bases). The CDR3 loop spans 13 amino acids. V dropped 4 bases and J dropped 7 bases, with 11 bases sitting between them. The germline gives CDR1 SGHRS, CDR2 YFSETQ. DNA of the CDR3: TGCGCCAGCAGCGCAGGGATTCGTGAAAAACTGTTTTTT. This gives the protein CASSAGIREKLFF.

The gene calls are TRBV4-1 and TRBJ1-2; 7 bases align to TRBD1. Germline V gene sequence: CDR1 MGHRA, CDR2 YSYEKL. This CDR3 comprises 13 residues. Trimming cost V 4 bases and J 4 bases; bases outside gene matches: 3. The CDR3 coding sequence is TGCGCCAGCAGCCTGACAGGGCTCTATGGCTACACCTTC. The encoded protein is CASSLTGLYGYTF.

There are a few counts of this clonotype. The chain has TRBV27 and TRBJ2-7; 7 nucleotides match TRBD1. Germline-derived CDR1 and CDR2 are MNHEY and SMNVEV (reference sequence). The CDR3 length is 13 residues. The trim removed 5 bases at V and 8 bases at J, leaving 9 bases unmatched. The CDR3 reads CASSRIDRVKQYF. CDR3 nucleotides: TGTGCCAGCAGTCGAATCGACAGGGTTAAGCAGTACTTC.

This chain uses TRBV9 with TRBJ2-2; TRBD2 aligns across 7 bases. The trim removed 1 base at V and 6 bases at J, leaving 18 bases unmatched. The CDR3 spans 19 residues. Germline CDR1 reads SGDLS; CDR2 reads YYNGEE. This chain's CDR3 is CASSVTGLSPIGESGELFF. The CDR3, as DNA: TGTGCCAGCAGCGTAACGGGACTAAGCCCGATTGGGGAGTCCGGGGAGCTGTTTTTT.

CDR3 loop: CSALPVGGLNEQFF. Written as DNA, the CDR3 is TGCAGTGCCCTCCCCGTGGGGGGGCTCAATGAGCAGTTCTTC. The V and J genes are TRBV20-1 and TRBJ2-1, with D possibly matching TRBD2 (7 bases). CDR1 and CDR2 (germline): DFQATT, SNEGSKA (reference sequence). V gave up 6 bases and J gave up 6 bases, with 18 bases separating them. This CDR3 is built from 14 residues.

The rearrangement uses TRBV7-9 and TRBJ1-2; TRBD1 matches 9 bases. Germline-derived CDR1 and CDR2 are SEHNR and FQNEAQ (reference sequence). J gave up 6 bases and V 4 bases, and 18 bases lay outside the gene matches. The CDR3 is made up of 18 amino acids. Here the CDR3 reads CASSSHPGQGFFSDGYTF. In DNA form, the CDR3 reads TGTGCCAGCAGCTCCCATCCGGGACAGGGTTTTTTTAGTGATGGCTACACCTTC.

This clonotype was seen a few times. The J gene is TRBJ2-1, the V gene TRBV15; 7 bases match TRBD2. The CDR3 runs 13 residues. The germline CDR1 and CDR2 sequences are LNHNV and YYDKDF (reference sequence). The J segment lost 9 bases and the V segment lost 1 base, leaving 3 bases of the junction unmatched. The CDR3 reads CATSRAGLVEQFF. The CDR3 DNA sequence: TGTGCCACCAGCAGAGCCGGACTAGTTGAGCAGTTCTTC.

The chain carries TRBV3-1 and TRBJ2-7; 10 bases agree with TRBD2. The CDR3 spans 16 residues. The trim removed 7 bases at V and 5 bases at J, leaving 14 bases unmatched. Looked up from germline, CDR1 is LGHDT and CDR2 is YNNKEL (reference sequence). The CDR3 loop reads CASNPSYSGGPHEQYF. The CDR3 DNA is TGTGCCAGCAACCCGTCGTATAGCGGGGGGCCGCACGAGCAGTACTTC.

V is TRBV15 and J is TRBJ1-5; possibly TRBD1 for D (6 bases). CDR3 length equals 15 residues. The V end was cut by 1 base, the J end by 3 bases, with 10 bases between. The germline V gene encodes CDR1 LNHNV and CDR2 YYDKDF (reference sequence). CDR3 loop: CATSRGGQINQPQHF. CDR3 nucleotides: TGTGCCACCAGCAGAGGAGGACAGATCAATCAGCCCCAGCATTTT.